This is a list of T cell receptor beta chains from one sample in a study of T-cell reconstitution after alpha-beta-depleted transplantation in children. TCRdb recomputed calls from the PCR reads with MiXCR, one row per CDR3 protein. The sample includes a few hundred thousand distinct CDR3 sequences, over 9% of them seen just once. Sequences were derived from PBMCs from the stem cell graft donor, sampled from the stem cell graft. These receptors all come from a human donor who donated a stem cell graft to a child with acute lymphoblastic leukemia. Each CDR3 is given with its conserved first and last residue. D genes are given only for firm matches. Rows give clone size only sometimes, using once, few, many, or a class for an expanded clone.

V: TRBV27
length: 13
size: many
J: TRBJ2-7
D: NA
CDR3: CASSFRLLTEQYF
DNA: TGTGCCAGCAGTTTTCGACTCCTTACGGAGCAGTACTTC

V: TRBV12-3/TRBV12-4
length: 11
size: few
J: TRBJ1-2
D: NA
CDR3: CASSFGGGYTF
DNA: TGTGCCAGCAGTTTTGGAGGCGGCTACACCTTC

V: TRBV7-9
length: 15
size: NA
J: TRBJ2-3
D: NA
CDR3: CASSPLMEERDTQYF
DNA: TGTGCCAGCAGCCCCCTAATGGAAGAACGAGATACGCAGTATTTT

V: TRBV9
length: 15
size: NA
J: TRBJ2-7
D: TRBD2
CDR3: CASSVEGRELNEQYF
DNA: TGTGCCAGCAGCGTAGAAGGGCGGGAGCTCAACGAGCAGTACTTC

V: TRBV5-1
length: 12
size: few
J: TRBJ2-3
D: NA
CDR3: CASRQDGDTQYF
DNA: TGCGCCAGCAGACAGGACGGAGATACGCAGTATTTT

V: TRBV4-2
length: 15
size: NA
J: TRBJ2-7
D: TRBD2
CDR3: CASSQDQGTSYEQYF
DNA: TGTGCCAGCAGCCAAGACCAGGGGACTAGCTACGAGCAGTACTTC

V: TRBV12-3/TRBV12-4
length: 18
size: NA
J: TRBJ1-2
D: TRBD1
CDR3: CASRRQGTGTGNNYGYTF
DNA: TGTGCCAGCAGACGTCAGGGAACAGGGACAGGGAATAACTATGGCTACACCTTC

V: TRBV7-2
length: 17
size: NA
J: TRBJ2-7
D: TRBD2
CDR3: CASSFQREGQKSYEQYF
DNA: TGTGCCAGCAGCTTCCAGCGGGAGGGCCAGAAGTCCTACGAGCAGTACTTC

V: TRBV29-1
length: 16
size: few
J: TRBJ2-2
D: TRBD1
CDR3: CSVEGPQGANTGELFF
DNA: TGCAGCGTTGAAGGACCTCAGGGGGCGAACACCGGGGAGCTGTTTTTT

V: TRBV6-1
length: 14
size: NA
J: TRBJ2-2
D: NA
CDR3: CASSNPRSGGELFF
DNA: TGTGCCAGCAGTAATCCCCGAAGTGGCGGGGAGCTGTTTTTT

V: TRBV4-1
length: 14
size: few
J: TRBJ1-5
D: NA
CDR3: CASSQGHLNQPQHF
DNA: TGCGCCAGCAGCCAAGGACACCTCAATCAGCCCCAGCATTTT